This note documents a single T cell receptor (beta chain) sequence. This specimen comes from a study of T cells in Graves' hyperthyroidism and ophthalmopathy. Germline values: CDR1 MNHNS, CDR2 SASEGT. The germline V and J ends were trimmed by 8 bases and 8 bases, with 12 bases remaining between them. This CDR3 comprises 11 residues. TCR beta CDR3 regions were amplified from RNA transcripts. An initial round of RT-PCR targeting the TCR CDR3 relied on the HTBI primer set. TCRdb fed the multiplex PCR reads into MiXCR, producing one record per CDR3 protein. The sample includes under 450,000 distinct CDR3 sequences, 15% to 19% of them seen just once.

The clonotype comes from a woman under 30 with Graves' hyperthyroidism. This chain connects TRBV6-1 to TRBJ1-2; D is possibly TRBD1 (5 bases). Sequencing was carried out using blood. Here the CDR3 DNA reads TGTGCCAGCGGGGACGGGGGAGGCTACACCTTC. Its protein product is CASGDGGGYTF.